This TCR beta chain was observed in a study of blood T cells in healthy people across ages. Extraction yielded at least 5 micrograms of total RNA per sample. The CDR3 extends over 15 amino acids. V shed 3 bases and J shed 0 bases, with 12 bases lying between them. CDR1 and CDR2 from the germline V gene are SNHLY and FYNNEI. Worth noting for this clonotype: Its antigen is undetermined.

For the second PCR, which ran for roughly 6 to 11 cycles, a sample-barcoded 5' primer and a J-beta primer mix were used. Each CDR3 protein is one row after TCRdb ran MiXCR on the 5' RACE reads. Found here are around 1,700,000 distinct CDR3 sequences, 28% of them singletons; the top ten hold more than 6%. Overall study results and limits: Possibly, changes in expanded clonotypes were confounded because donor CMV status was unknown. TCR beta diversity per million T cells fell roughly linearly with age.

The rearrangement links TRBV2 to TRBJ2-7; no clear D gene. This receptor was obtained from a woman in her twenties or thirties in good health. Sequenced sample: blood. The CDR3 loop is CASSDGGIYSYEQYF. The CDR3 DNA reads as TGTGCCAGCAGTGACGGTGGCATATACTCCTACGAGCAGTACTTC.